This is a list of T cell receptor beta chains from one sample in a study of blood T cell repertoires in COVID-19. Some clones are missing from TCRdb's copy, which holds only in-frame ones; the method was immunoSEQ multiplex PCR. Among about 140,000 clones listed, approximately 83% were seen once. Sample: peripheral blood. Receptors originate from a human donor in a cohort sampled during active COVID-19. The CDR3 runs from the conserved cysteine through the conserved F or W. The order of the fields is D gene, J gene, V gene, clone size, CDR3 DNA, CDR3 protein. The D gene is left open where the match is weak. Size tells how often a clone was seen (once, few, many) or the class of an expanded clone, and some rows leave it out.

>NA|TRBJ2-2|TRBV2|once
TGTGCCAGCCATACCGGGCGGGGGAACACCGGGGAGCTGTTTTTT
CASHTGRGNTGELFF
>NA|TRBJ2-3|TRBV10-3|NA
TGTGCCATCAGTGAGTCGATGGGTAGCGGCACAGATACGCAGTATTTT
CAISESMGSGTDTQYF
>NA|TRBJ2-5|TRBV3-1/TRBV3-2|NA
TGTGCCAGCACCCGACTTACGTCATCGGGGGAAGAGACCCAGTACTTC
CASTRLTSSGEETQYF
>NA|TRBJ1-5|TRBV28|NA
TGTGCCAGCACTGTTTGGTCCAAGGGGCTGCCCCAGCATTTT
CASTVWSKGLPQHF
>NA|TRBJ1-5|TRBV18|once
TGTGCCAGCTCACCATTTCCTCAGGAAAATCAGCCCCAGCATTTT
CASSPFPQENQPQHF
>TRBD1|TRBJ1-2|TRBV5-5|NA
TGTGCCAGCAGCCAGGCAGGACAGGGACTTAACTATGGCTACACCTTC
CASSQAGQGLNYGYTF
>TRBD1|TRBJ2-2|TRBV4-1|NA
TGCGCCAGTCGTGGGGGGACAGGGGTCACCGGGGAGCTGTTTTTT
CASRGGTGVTGELFF
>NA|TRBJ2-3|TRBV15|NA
TGTGCCACCAGCTCTAGAAGGGGGGGCGGGGTCACAGATACGCAGTATTTT
CATSSRRGGGVTDTQYF
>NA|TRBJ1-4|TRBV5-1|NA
TGCGCCAGCAGCTCAACAGGAACAACTAATGAAAAACTGTTTTTT
CASSSTGTTNEKLFF
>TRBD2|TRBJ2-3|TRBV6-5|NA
TGTGCCAGCAGTCCTCTAGCGGGGAACACAGATACGCAGTATTTT
CASSPLAGNTDTQYF
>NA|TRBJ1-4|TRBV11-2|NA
TGTGCCAGCAGCTTAGCATTCGGTGAAGTCGGGGAAAAACTGTTTTTT
CASSLAFGEVGEKLFF
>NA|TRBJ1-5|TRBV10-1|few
TGCGCCAGCAGTGTCGGGGGCAATCAGCCCCAGCATTTT
CASSVGGNQPQHF
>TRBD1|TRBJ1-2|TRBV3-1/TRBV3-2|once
TGTGCCAGCAGCCAAGGGACAGGAAGATATGGCTACACCTTC
CASSQGTGRYGYTF
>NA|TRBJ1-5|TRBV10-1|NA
TGCGCGCCCTCAGGGGTCAGAAATCAGCCCCAGCATTTT
CAPSGVRNQPQHF
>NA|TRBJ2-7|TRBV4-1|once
TGCGCCAGCAGCCAGGGCCGGGCTCAGGGGCGGTACGAGCAGTACTTC
CASSQGRAQGRYEQYF